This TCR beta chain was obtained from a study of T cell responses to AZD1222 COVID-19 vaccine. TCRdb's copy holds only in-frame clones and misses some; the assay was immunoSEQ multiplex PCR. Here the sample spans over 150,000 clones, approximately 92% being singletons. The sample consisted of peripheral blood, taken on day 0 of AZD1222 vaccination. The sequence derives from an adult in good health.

CDR3 in amino acids: CASSMYYEQYF. The CDR3 DNA sequence: TGTGCCAGTAGTATGTACTACGAGCAGTACTTC. This rearrangement joins TRBV19 to TRBJ2-7, with D unresolved. Trimming removed 3 bases at V and 3 bases at J, with 3 bases between. The germline V gene encodes CDR1 LNHDA and CDR2 SQIVND (reference sequence). The CDR3 runs 11 residues.